This record covers a single T cell receptor beta chain. A much larger clone is a single base away; this may be a read error. The data stem from a study of T cells in Graves' hyperthyroidism and ophthalmopathy. Stability of Graves' hyperthyroidism was defined as absent ophthalmopathy progression within 18 months. Those with hyperthyroidism were 18 to 65 years old, newly diagnosed, and ill for under 2 months. The study based diagnoses on clinical symptoms, serum thyroxine and TRAb, thyroid ultrasound and orbital computed tomography. This CDR3 is 14 amino acids long. CDR1 is MNHEY, CDR2 SVGAGI, per germline. From RNA transcripts, TCR beta CDR3 regions were amplified. TCR CDR3 regions were first amplified by RT-PCR with HTBI primers. TCRdb called the multiplex PCR reads again in MiXCR, with one record for every CDR3 protein. Among about 760,000 distinct CDR3 sequences listed, about 35% were seen once.

The sequence was collected from a woman aged 40-49 years with Graves' hyperthyroidism. Sequenced material: blood. This chain uses TRBV6-5 with TRBJ2-7, with TRBD2 matching over 7 bases. In nucleotides, the CDR3 is TGTGCCATCAGTTACAGCGGGGTGAGCTTGGAGCAGTACTTC. Amino acids: CAISYSGVSLEQYF.